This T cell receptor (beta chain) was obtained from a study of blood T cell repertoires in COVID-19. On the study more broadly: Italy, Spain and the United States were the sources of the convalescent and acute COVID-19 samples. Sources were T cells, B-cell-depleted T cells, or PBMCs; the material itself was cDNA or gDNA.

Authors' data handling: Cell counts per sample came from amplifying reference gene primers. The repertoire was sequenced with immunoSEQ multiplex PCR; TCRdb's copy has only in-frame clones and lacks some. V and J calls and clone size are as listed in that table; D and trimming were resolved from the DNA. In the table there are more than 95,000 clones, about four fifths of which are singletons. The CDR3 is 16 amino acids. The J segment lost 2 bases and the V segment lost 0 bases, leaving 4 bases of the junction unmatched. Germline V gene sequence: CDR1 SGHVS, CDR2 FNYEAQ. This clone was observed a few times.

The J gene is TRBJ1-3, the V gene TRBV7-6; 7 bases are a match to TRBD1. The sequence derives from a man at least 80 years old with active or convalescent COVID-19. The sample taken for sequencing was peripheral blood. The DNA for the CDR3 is TGTGCCAGCAGCTTAGCTGACAGGGCAACTGGAAACACCATATATTTT. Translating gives CASSLADRATGNTIYF. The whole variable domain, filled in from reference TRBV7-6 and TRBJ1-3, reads GAGVSQSPRYKVTKRGQDVALRCDPISGHVSLYWYRQALGQGPEFLTYFNYEAQQDKSGLPNDRFSAERPEGSISTLTIQRTEQRDSAMYRCASSLADRATGNTIYFGEGSWLTVV.